These 12 T cell receptor beta chains were sequenced from one sample in a study of cytotoxic CD8 clonotypes in ibrutinib-treated CLL. Here immunoSEQ multiplex PCR was the method, and the copy in TCRdb shows in-frame clones only, minus some. The sample has nearly 85,000 clones, about 85% seen once; the top ten hold more than 4.5%. Sequences were derived from PBMCs, sampled after 12 months of ibrutinib treatment. The receptors shown here come from a human donor with chronic lymphocytic leukemia.

The chain is built from TRBV5-8 and TRBJ1-1, with TRBD1 as a possible D gene (5 bases). Trimming removed 1 base from V and 0 bases from J, with 13 bases in between. Germline V CDR1 and CDR2: SGHTS, YDEGEE. The CDR3 sequence is 16 residues long. Here the CDR3 reads CASSLWEGTMNTEAFF. CDR3 bases: TGTGCCAGCAGCTTGTGGGAGGGGACCATGAACACTGAAGCTTTCTTT. Combining the CDR3 with reference TRBV5-8 and TRBJ1-1 gives the whole variable domain EAGVTQSPTHLIKTRGQQATLRCSPISGHTSVYWYQQALGLGLQFLLWYDEGEERNRGNFPPRFSGRQFPNYSSELNVNALELEDSALYLCASSLWEGTMNTEAFFGQGTRLTVV.

The J gene is TRBJ1-4, the V gene TRBV21-1; the DNA was not used to check the table's D call, TRBD1. TRBV21-1 is classified as a pseudogene. The CDR3 runs to 16 residues. The CDR3 DNA follows: TGTGCCAGCAGCAAATGGTGGGGGCCCACTAATGAAAAACTGTTTTTT. It specifies CASSKWWGPTNEKLFF.

The V gene is TRBV6-5, the J gene TRBJ1-2, with 9 bases aligning to TRBD1. The germline gives CDR1 MNHEY, CDR2 SVGAGI. This CDR3 contains 15 residues. J lost 5 bases, V lost 6 bases, and 10 bases had no gene match. In nucleotides, the CDR3 is TGTGCCAGCAGCCCCCGACAGGGGGGAGGGTATGGCTACACCTTC. Translated: CASSPRQGGGYGYTF.

The chain couples TRBV18 to TRBJ2-3; D perhaps matches TRBD2 (7 bases). CDR3 size: 16 residues. The V gene's germline CDR1 is KGHSH and CDR2 LQKENI. Deletions cut 4 bases from V and 0 bases from J, with 14 bases between. CDR3 coding DNA: TGTGCCAGCTCACTTCCCGGGGGGCCTAGCACAGATACGCAGTATTTT. As protein: CASSLPGGPSTDTQYF.

DNA for the CDR3: TGTGCCAGCACATCCAGGCCCTCTGGAAACACCATATATTTT. This gives the protein CASTSRPSGNTIYF. The gene calls are TRBV7-6 and TRBJ1-3; D unresolved. V was pared by 7 bases and J by 0 bases, with 10 bases between. The CDR3 contains 14 residues. The germline CDR1 and CDR2 sequences are SGHVS and FNYEAQ.

The chain recombines TRBV27 with TRBJ2-6; TRBD2 might be the D (5 bases). Germline CDR1 MNHEY, CDR2 SMNVEV (reference sequence). The CDR3 consists of 19 residues. Trimming cost V 6 bases and J 0 bases, with 21 bases left between them. CDR3 in amino acids: CASRTDRGPSLSGANVLTF. The CDR3 DNA sequence: TGTGCCAGCAGGACGGACCGAGGGCCCTCTCTCTCTGGGGCCAACGTCCTGACTTTC. The entire variable domain, with the rest obtained from reference TRBV27 and TRBJ2-6, is as follows: EAQVTQNPRYLITVTGKKLTVTCSQNMNHEYMSWYRQDPGLGLRQIYYSMNVEVTDKGDVPEGYKVSRKEKRNFPLILESPSPNQTSLYFCASRTDRGPSLSGANVLTFGAGSRLTVL.

The genes are TRBV7-9 and TRBJ1-2; TRBD1 matches at 9 bases. Losses at the gene ends were 3 bases for V and 5 bases for J; bases not matched to a gene: 10. The length of the CDR3 is 16 residues. CDR1 and CDR2 (germline): SEHNR, FQNEAQ (reference sequence). In DNA, the CDR3 is TGTGCCAGCAGCTTCGGTCGACAGGGGGAACAATATGGCTACACCTTC. It specifies CASSFGRQGEQYGYTF.

This clone is medium-sized within its sample. The chain has TRBV6-4 and TRBJ2-3, with 10 bases lining up with TRBD2. The CDR3 runs to 16 residues. CDR1 MRHNA and CDR2 SNTAGT come from the germline V gene. The trim removed 2 bases at V and 4 bases at J, leaving 6 bases unmatched. CDR3 nucleotide sequence: TGTGCCAGCAGTGACCAGGCTAGCGGGGGCCCAGATACGCAGTATTTT. It codes for CASSDQASGGPDTQYF.

This clone occurred a few times. The chain uses TRBV30 and TRBJ1-5; D not resolved. Germline V gene sequence: CDR1 GTSNPN, CDR2 SVGIG (reference sequence). CDR3 length: 13 residues. The V end lost 4 bases, the J end lost 2 bases, and 9 bases lay between the germline ends. The CDR3 sequence: CAWTREGNQPQHF. The CDR3 nucleotides read TGTGCCTGGACCCGAGAGGGCAATCAGCCCCAGCATTTT.

This clone has just one count. The chain employs TRBV11-2 and TRBJ2-3; 16 bases map to TRBD2. This CDR3 contains 16 residues. CDR1 is SGHAT, CDR2 FQNNGV, per germline. V dropped 4 bases and J dropped 5; count of bases not matched to a gene: 3. CDR3 nucleotides: TGTGCCAGCAGCTCGGGGACTAGCGGGAGGGGAGATACGCAGTATTTT. It translates to CASSSGTSGRGDTQYF.

The CDR3 nucleotides read TGTGCCAGCAGTTTATCCCTCGGGGTGGGGGAGCAGTACTTC. It codes for CASSLSLGVGEQYF. V usage is TRBV28 and J usage is TRBJ2-7; weak D call: TRBD2 (5 bases). The CDR3 spans 14 residues. Germline-derived CDR1 and CDR2 are MDHEN and SYDVKM. The germline V and J ends were trimmed by 1 base and 7 bases, with 14 bases remaining between them.

The V call is TRBV5-1, the J call TRBJ2-5; TRBD1 might be the D (6 bases). The CDR3 sequence is 14 residues long. V lost 0 bases to trimming and J lost 5 bases, with 11 bases between them. In germline, CDR1 is SGHRS, CDR2 YFSETQ. In nucleotides, the CDR3 is TGCGCCAGCAGCTTGGCCGGGCAGGGGGAGACCCAGTACTTC. It codes for CASSLAGQGETQYF.